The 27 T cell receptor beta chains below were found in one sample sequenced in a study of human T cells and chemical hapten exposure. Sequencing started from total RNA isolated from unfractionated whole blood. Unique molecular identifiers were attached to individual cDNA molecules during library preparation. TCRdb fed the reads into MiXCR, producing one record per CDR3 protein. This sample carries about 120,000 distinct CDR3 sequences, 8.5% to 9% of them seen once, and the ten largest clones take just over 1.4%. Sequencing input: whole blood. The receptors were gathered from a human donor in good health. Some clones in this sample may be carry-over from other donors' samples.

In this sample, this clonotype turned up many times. In DNA form, the CDR3 reads TGTGCCAGCAGCCCTTATGGCACTGAAGCTTTCTTT. It translates to CASSPYGTEAFF. This chain uses TRBV7-2 with TRBJ1-1, with D unresolved. Germline loops: CDR1 SGHTA, CDR2 FQGNSA. This CDR3 spans 12 amino acids. The V gene lost 5 bases and the J gene lost 4 bases, with 8 bases spanning the gap. The entire variable domain, with the rest obtained from reference TRBV7-2 and TRBJ1-1, is as follows: GAGVSQSPSNKVTEKGKDVELRCDPISGHTALYWYRQSLGQGLEFLIYFQGNSAPDKSGLPSDRFSAERTGGSVSTLTIQRTQQEDSAVYLCASSPYGTEAFFGQGTRLTVV.

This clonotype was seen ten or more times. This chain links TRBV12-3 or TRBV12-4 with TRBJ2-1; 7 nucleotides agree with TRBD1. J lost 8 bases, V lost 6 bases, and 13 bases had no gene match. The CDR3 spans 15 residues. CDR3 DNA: TGTGCCAGCAGCCCATCCGGGACAGTAATATATGAGCAGTTCTTC. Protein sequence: CASSPSGTVIYEQFF.

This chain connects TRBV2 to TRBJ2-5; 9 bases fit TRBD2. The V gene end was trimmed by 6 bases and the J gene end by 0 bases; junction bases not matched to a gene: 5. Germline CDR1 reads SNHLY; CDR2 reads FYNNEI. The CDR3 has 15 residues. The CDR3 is CASRRSSGNQETQYF. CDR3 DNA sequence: TGTGCCAGCAGGAGGTCTAGCGGGAACCAAGAGACCCAGTACTTC.

The CDR3 sequence is CAISDSGRVNTGELFF. The DNA for the CDR3 is TGTGCCATCAGTGATAGCGGGAGGGTGAACACCGGGGAGCTGTTTTTT. The chain recombines TRBV10-3 with TRBJ2-2; 11 nucleotides match TRBD2. J gave up 1 base and V 3 bases, and 1 base lay outside the gene matches. The CDR3 contains 16 residues. Germline V gene lookup returns CDR1 ENHRY and CDR2 SYGVKD.

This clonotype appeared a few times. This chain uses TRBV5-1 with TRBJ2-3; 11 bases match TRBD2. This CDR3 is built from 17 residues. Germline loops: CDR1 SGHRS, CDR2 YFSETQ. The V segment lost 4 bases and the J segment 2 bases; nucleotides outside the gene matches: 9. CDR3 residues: CASSRGSTSGVTDTQYF. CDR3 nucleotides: TGCGCCAGCAGCCGCGGGTCGACTAGCGGGGTCACAGATACGCAGTATTTT. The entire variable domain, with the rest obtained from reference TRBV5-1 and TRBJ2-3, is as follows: KAGVTQTPRYLIKTRGQQVTLSCSPISGHRSVSWYQQTPGQGLQFLFEYFSETQRNKGNFPGRFSGRQFSNSRSEMNVSTLELGDSALYLCASSRGSTSGVTDTQYFGPGTRLTVL.

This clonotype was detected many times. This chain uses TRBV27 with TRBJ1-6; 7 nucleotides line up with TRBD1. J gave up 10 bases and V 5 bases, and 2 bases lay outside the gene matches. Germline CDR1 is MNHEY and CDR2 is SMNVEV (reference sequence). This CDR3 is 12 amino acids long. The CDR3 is CASSHRGSPLHF. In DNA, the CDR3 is TGTGCCAGCAGTCACAGGGGCTCACCCCTCCACTTT.

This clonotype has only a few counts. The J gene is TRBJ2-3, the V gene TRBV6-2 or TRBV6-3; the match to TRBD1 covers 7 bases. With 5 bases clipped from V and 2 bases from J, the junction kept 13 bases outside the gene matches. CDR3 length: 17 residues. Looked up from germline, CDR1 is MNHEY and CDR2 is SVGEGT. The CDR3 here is CASSRRTGHPPTDTQYF. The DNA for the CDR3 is TGTGCCAGCAGTAGACGGACAGGTCACCCCCCCACAGATACGCAGTATTTT.

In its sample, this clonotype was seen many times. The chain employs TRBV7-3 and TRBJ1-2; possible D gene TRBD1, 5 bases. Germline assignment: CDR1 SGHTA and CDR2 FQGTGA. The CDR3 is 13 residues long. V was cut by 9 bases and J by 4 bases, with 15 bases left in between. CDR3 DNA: TGTGCCAGTGGATGGGGGAAGGGCTATGGCTACACCTTC. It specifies CASGWGKGYGYTF. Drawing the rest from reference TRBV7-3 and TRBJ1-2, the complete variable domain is GAGVSQTPSNKVTEKGKYVELRCDPISGHTALYWYRQSLGQGPEFLIYFQGTGAADDSGLPNDRFFAVRPEGSVSTLKIQRTERGDSAVYLCASGWGKGYGYTFGSGTRLTVV.

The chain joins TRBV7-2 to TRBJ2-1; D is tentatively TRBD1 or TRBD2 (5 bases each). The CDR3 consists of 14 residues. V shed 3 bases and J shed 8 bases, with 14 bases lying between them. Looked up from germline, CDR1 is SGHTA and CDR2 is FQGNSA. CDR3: CASSLRGWNDEQFF. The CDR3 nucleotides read TGTGCCAGCAGCTTGAGGGGTTGGAACGATGAGCAGTTCTTC.

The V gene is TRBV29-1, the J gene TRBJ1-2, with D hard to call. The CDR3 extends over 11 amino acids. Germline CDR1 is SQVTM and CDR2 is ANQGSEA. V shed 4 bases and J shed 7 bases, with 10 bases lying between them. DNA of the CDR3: TGCAGCGTTGGATTGGGGTTTGGCTACACCTTC. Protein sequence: CSVGLGFGYTF.

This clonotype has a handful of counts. In DNA form, the CDR3 reads TGCGCCAGCAGCACCGGTGGGGAGGGAATGAGGGAGCAGTACTTC. Encoded protein: CASSTGGEGMREQYF. The chain links TRBV5-1 to TRBJ2-7; 7 bases align to TRBD2. This CDR3 contains 15 residues. V shed 4 bases, J shed 7 bases, and the junction held 14 bases outside the gene matches. In germline, CDR1 is SGHRS, CDR2 YFSETQ. The full variable domain, its missing parts supplied by reference TRBV5-1 and TRBJ2-7, is KAGVTQTPRYLIKTRGQQVTLSCSPISGHRSVSWYQQTPGQGLQFLFEYFSETQRNKGNFPGRFSGRQFSNSRSEMNVSTLELGDSALYLCASSTGGEGMREQYFGPGTRLTVT.

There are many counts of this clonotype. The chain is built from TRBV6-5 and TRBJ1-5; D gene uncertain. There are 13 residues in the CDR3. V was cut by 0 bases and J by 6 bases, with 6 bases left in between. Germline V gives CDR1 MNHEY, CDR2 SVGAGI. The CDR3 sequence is CASSYSITQPQHF. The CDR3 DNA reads TGTGCCAGCAGTTACTCGATCACTCAGCCCCAGCATTTT.

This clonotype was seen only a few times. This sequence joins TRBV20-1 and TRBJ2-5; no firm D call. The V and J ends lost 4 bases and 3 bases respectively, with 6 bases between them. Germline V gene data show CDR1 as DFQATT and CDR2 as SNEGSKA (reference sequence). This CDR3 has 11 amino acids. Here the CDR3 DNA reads TGCAGTGCTAAGCCAGAAGAGACCCAGTACTTC. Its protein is CSAKPEETQYF.

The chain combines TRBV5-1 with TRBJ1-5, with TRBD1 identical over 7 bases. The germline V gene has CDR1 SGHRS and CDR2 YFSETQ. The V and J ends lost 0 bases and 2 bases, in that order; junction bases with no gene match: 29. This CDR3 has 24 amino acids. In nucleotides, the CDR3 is TGCGCCAGCAGCTTGGCCATGCGAAGGAGGGGGCCCTCTCAAAGTGTTGTGCGCAATCAGCCCCAGCATTTT. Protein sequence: CASSLAMRRRGPSQSVVRNQPQHF.

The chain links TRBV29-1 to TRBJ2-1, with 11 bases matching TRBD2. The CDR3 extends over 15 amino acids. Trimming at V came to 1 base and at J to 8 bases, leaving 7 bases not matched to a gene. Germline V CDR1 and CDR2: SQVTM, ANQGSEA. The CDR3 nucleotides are TGCAGCGTTGAAGGGATGACTAGCGGGGATTATGAGCAGTTCTTC. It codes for CSVEGMTSGDYEQFF.

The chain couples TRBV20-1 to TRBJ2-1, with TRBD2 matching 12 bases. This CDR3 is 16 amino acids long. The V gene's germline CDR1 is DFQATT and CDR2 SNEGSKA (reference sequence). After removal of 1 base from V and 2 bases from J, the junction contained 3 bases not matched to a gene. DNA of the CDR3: TGCAGTGCTAGAGTTTCTAGCGGGGGGGCCTACAATGAGCAGTTCTTC. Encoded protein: CSARVSSGGAYNEQFF.

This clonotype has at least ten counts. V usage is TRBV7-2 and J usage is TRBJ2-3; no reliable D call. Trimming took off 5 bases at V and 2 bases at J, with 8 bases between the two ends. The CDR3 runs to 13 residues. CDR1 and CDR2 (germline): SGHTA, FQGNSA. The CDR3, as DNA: TGTGCCAGCAGCCCCGACCACACAGATACGCAGTATTTT. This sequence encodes CASSPDHTDTQYF.

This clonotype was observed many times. CDR3 coding DNA: TGCAGTGCTAGAGATCTGGCAGGGGGTAGCAATCAGCCCCAGCATTTT. It is translated as CSARDLAGGSNQPQHF. The V and J genes are TRBV20-1 and TRBJ1-5, with 7 bases matching TRBD1. This CDR3 contains 16 residues. The V gene end was trimmed by 0 bases and the J gene end by 0 bases; junction bases not matched to a gene: 5. Germline CDR1 and CDR2: DFQATT and SNEGSKA (reference sequence).

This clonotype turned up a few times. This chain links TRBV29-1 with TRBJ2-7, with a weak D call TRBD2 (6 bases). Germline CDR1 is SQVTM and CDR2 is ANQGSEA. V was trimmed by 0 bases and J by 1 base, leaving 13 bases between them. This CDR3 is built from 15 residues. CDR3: CSVEEGGEVSYEQYF. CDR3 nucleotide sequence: TGCAGCGTTGAAGAGGGCGGGGAGGTATCCTACGAGCAGTACTTC.

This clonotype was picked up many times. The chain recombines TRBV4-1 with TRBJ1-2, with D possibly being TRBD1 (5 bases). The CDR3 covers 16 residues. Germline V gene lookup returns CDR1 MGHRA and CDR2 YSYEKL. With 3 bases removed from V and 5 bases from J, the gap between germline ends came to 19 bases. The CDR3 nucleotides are TGCGCCAGCAGCCAGGCCCAATTGACAGCCGGATATGGCTACACCTTC. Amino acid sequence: CASSQAQLTAGYGYTF.

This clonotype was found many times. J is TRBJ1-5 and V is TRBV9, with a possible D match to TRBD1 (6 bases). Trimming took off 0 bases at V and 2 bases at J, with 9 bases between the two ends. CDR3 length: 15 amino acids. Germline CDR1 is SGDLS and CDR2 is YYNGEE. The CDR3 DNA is TGTGCCAGCAGCGTAGACCCAGGGGGCAATCAGCCCCAGCATTTT. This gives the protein CASSVDPGGNQPQHF.

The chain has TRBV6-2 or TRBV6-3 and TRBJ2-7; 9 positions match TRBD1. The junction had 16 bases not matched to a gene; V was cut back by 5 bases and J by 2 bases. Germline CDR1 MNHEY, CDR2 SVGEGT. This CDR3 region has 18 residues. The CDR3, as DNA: TGTGCCAGCAGTGAACCTCCGGGACAGGGCGACCTGACCTACGAGCAGTACTTC. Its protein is CASSEPPGQGDLTYEQYF.

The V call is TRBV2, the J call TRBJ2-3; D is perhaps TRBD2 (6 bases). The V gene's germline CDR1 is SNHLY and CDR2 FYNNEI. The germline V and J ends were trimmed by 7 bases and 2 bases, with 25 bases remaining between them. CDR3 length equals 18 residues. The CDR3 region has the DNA TGTGCCAGCACACCCCTGGGCAGTTGGGGGGAGGACACAGATACGCAGTATTTT. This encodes CASTPLGSWGEDTDTQYF.

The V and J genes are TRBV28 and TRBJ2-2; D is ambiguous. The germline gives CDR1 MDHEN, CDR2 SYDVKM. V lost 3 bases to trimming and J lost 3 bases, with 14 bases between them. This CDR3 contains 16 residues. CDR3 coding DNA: TGTGCCAGCAGTTTGTCCCGTCCCGGGTACACCGGGGAGCTGTTTTTT. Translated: CASSLSRPGYTGELFF.

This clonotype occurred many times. DNA of the CDR3: TGCGCCAGCAGCTTGGTACAGGGTAGCAATGAGCAGTTCTTC. Translation gives CASSLVQGSNEQFF. The gene calls are TRBV5-1 and TRBJ2-1, with TRBD1 as a possible D gene (6 bases). The ends were cut back, 0 bases at V and 6 bases at J, with 10 bases in the middle. The length of the CDR3 is 14 residues. Germline-derived CDR1 and CDR2 are SGHRS and YFSETQ.

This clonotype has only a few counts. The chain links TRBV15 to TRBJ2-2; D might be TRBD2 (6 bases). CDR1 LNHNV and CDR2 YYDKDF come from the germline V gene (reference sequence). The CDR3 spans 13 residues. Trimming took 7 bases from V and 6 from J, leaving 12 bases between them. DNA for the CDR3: TGTGCCACCAAACGGGAGTGGGCCGGGGAGCTGTTTTTT. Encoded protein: CATKREWAGELFF.

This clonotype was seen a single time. CDR3 residues: CSARVPGRANTGELFF. The DNA of the CDR3 is TGCAGTGCTAGAGTCCCCGGGAGGGCGAACACCGGGGAGCTGTTTTTT. The gene calls are TRBV20-1 and TRBJ2-2; TRBD2 matches 8 bases. CDR1 DFQATT and CDR2 SNEGSKA come from the germline V gene (reference sequence). V was clipped by 1 base and J by 0 bases; unmatched bases: 4. The CDR3 consists of 16 residues.